These 31 T cell receptor beta chains came from one sample sequenced in a study of shared T cell receptors in the human thymus. TCRdb's table, derived via immunoSEQ multiplex PCR, lists solely in-frame clones and lacks some. The table shows around 730,000 clones, with 80% to 90% occurring only once. The same sample was also studied in work on human thymus T cells.

The sequencing input was thymocytes. The receptors were sampled from a girl under three years old with a congenital heart defect.

This chain uses TRBV6-5 with TRBJ2-7, with D possibly matching TRBD2 (6 bases). The CDR3 is 15 residues long. Trimming left V 0 bases short and J 2 bases short, with 11 bases between. CDR1 is MNHEY, CDR2 SVGAGI, per germline. The CDR3 DNA reads TGTGCCAGCAGTTACTCGCGGGGCCCCACCTACGAGCAGTACTTC. This codes for CASSYSRGPTYEQYF.

The CDR3 DNA reads as TGTGCCAGCTCACCCCCCTTACAGGGAGCTGGAAACACCATATATTTT. Translating it yields CASSPPLQGAGNTIYF. J is TRBJ1-3 and V is TRBV18; maybe TRBD1 (6 bases). CDR3 length: 16 amino acids. V gave up 3 bases and J gave up 2 bases, with 14 bases separating them. The germline CDR1 and CDR2 sequences are KGHSH and LQKENI.

The J gene is TRBJ2-5, the V gene TRBV11-1; unclear D gene. CDR1 is SGHAT and CDR2 is FQDESV in the germline V gene (reference sequence). CDR3 length equals 13 residues. V lost 1 base to trimming and J lost 3 bases, with 6 bases between them. DNA of the CDR3: TGTGCCAGCAGCTTAGTCCTTGAAGAGACCCAGTACTTC. Protein sequence: CASSLVLEETQYF.

CDR3: CASRGGLDGTDTQYF. CDR3 nucleotides: TGTGCCAGCAGGGGGGGGCTCGATGGGACAGATACGCAGTATTTT. The rearrangement uses TRBV28 and TRBJ2-3, with a possible D match to TRBD2 (7 bases). Between the trimmed V and J ends, which lost 6 bases and 3 bases, there was a span of 16 bases. Looked up from germline, CDR1 is MDHEN and CDR2 is SYDVKM. CDR3 length: 15 amino acids.

The gene calls are TRBV10-3 and TRBJ1-1; D might be TRBD1 (6 bases). In germline, CDR1 is ENHRY, CDR2 SYGVKD. The CDR3 totals 14 residues. Trimming removed 10 bases from V and 5 bases from J, with 20 bases in between. The CDR3, as DNA: TGTGCCACCACTTCCCCACAGGGATTAACTGAAGCTTTCTTT. It codes for CATTSPQGLTEAFF.

This clone has just one count. The chain recombines TRBV4-1 with TRBJ1-2; TRBD1 aligns across 9 bases. The junction had 6 bases not matched to a gene; V was cut back by 2 bases and J by 2 bases. This CDR3 is 16 amino acids long. Germline loops: CDR1 MGHRA, CDR2 YSYEKL. The CDR3, as DNA: TGCGCCAGCAGCCAACCAGGACAGGGGCGGAACTATGGCTACACCTTC. This encodes CASSQPGQGRNYGYTF.

The table lists this clone with a few counts. The chain is built from TRBV28 and TRBJ1-3, with TRBD1 identical over 7 bases. The junction had 5 bases not matched to a gene; V was cut back by 7 bases and J by 2 bases. This CDR3 comprises 14 residues. The germline gives CDR1 MDHEN, CDR2 SYDVKM. The CDR3 DNA is TGTGCCAGCAAGACAGGGTCCCCTGGAAACACCATATATTTT. This translates into CASKTGSPGNTIYF.

J is TRBJ2-1 and V is TRBV29-1, with a possible D match to TRBD1 (6 bases). V gave up 8 bases and J gave up 2 bases, with 10 bases separating them. Germline CDR1 is SQVTM and CDR2 is ANQGSEA. The CDR3 contains 12 residues. CDR3 amino acids: CSLNRAYNEQFF. The CDR3 nucleotides read TGCAGCCTCAACAGGGCCTACAATGAGCAGTTCTTC.

The genes are TRBV18 and TRBJ1-3; D unresolved. This CDR3 has 18 residues. Germline V lookup: CDR1 KGHSH, CDR2 LQKENI. V was shortened by 3 bases and J by 0 bases, with 18 bases between the two germline ends. This chain's CDR3 is CASSPPDSDPRSGNTIYF. The CDR3 nucleotides are TGTGCCAGCTCACCCCCTGACTCAGACCCACGCTCTGGAAACACCATATATTTT.

The chain employs TRBV19 and TRBJ1-3; D is uncertain. The CDR3 loop spans 13 amino acids. The germline gives CDR1 LNHDA, CDR2 SQIVND (reference sequence). The germline V and J ends were trimmed by 5 bases and 4 bases, with 9 bases remaining between them. The CDR3 region has the DNA TGTGCCAGTAGTCTGGTGCGGGGAAACACCATATATTTT. The encoded protein is CASSLVRGNTIYF.

This clone appeared a few times. The chain recombines TRBV28 with TRBJ1-2, with TRBD1 matching 7 bases. This CDR3 contains 13 residues. Germline CDR1 MDHEN, CDR2 SYDVKM. The V and J ends lost 1 base and 7 bases, in that order; junction bases with no gene match: 3. CDR3 region: CASSLFSGGGYTF. CDR3 sequence (DNA): TGTGCCAGCAGTTTATTCTCAGGGGGTGGCTACACCTTC.

This clone has just a few counts. V is TRBV28 and J is TRBJ1-3; the match to TRBD1 covers 8 bases. Looked up from germline, CDR1 is MDHEN and CDR2 is SYDVKM. V lost 4 bases, J lost 8 bases, and 10 bases stayed unmatched. The CDR3 is 15 amino acids. CDR3 in DNA: TGTGCCAGCAGTTCTCGGGACAGGTCAAAGTACACCATATATTTT. It yields the protein CASSSRDRSKYTIYF.

The rearrangement joins TRBV27 to TRBJ2-5; 8 bases are a match to TRBD2. The germline gives CDR1 MNHEY, CDR2 SMNVEV (reference sequence). The CDR3 is made up of 13 amino acids. The ends lost 4 bases at V and 5 bases at J; junction bases unmatched: 3. The CDR3 loop reads CASSYPGGETQYF. In DNA, the CDR3 is TGTGCCAGCAGTTATCCGGGGGGGGAGACCCAGTACTTC.

The genes are TRBV2 and TRBJ1-3; maybe TRBD1 (5 bases). Looked up from germline, CDR1 is SNHLY and CDR2 is FYNNEI. The CDR3 has 14 amino acids. Trimming cost V 7 bases and J 7 bases, with 17 bases left between them. For the CDR3, the DNA is TGTGCCAGCACCCACCCCGCTAGACAGAACACCATATATTTT. Protein product: CASTHPARQNTIYF.

The chain has TRBV9 and TRBJ1-2; no definite D call. The CDR3 contains 14 residues. CDR1 and CDR2 (germline): SGDLS, YYNGEE. V was cut by 6 bases and J by 4 bases, with 16 bases left in between. Written as DNA, the CDR3 is TGTGCCAGCACTGAGGCCGGAGGTAGCTATGGCTACACCTTC. Translated: CASTEAGGSYGYTF.

The chain recombines TRBV28 with TRBJ2-7; D is unresolved. Germline-derived CDR1 and CDR2 are MDHEN and SYDVKM. The length of the CDR3 is 16 residues. Trimming removed 5 bases from V and 4 bases from J, with 21 bases in between. The CDR3 protein is CASSIKFNPESYEQYF. The CDR3 DNA follows: TGTGCCAGCAGTATCAAGTTTAACCCCGAGTCATACGAGCAGTACTTC.

The V call is TRBV7-8, the J call TRBJ2-2, with a weak D call TRBD2 (5 bases). Germline CDR1 SGHVS, CDR2 FQNEAQ. V shed 3 bases and J shed 5 bases, with 13 bases lying between them. This CDR3 comprises 15 residues. CDR3: CASSLKQRETGELFF. The DNA of the CDR3 is TGTGCCAGCAGCTTGAAACAGAGGGAGACCGGGGAGCTGTTTTTT. Supplemented by reference TRBV7-8 and TRBJ2-2, the full variable domain reads GAGVSQSPRYKVAKRGQDVALRCDPISGHVSLFWYQQALGQGPEFLTYFQNEAQLDKSGLPSDRFFAERPEGSVSTLKIQRTQQEDSAVYLCASSLKQRETGELFFGEGSRLTVL.

The V gene is TRBV28, the J gene TRBJ1-1; D remains unclear. The ends were cut back, 4 bases at V and 3 bases at J, with 24 bases in the middle. The CDR3 spans 18 residues. Germline V gene data show CDR1 as MDHEN and CDR2 as SYDVKM. The DNA of the CDR3 is TGTGCCAGCAGTTCGGACCCCCGGGAAAAGTTGGCGCACACTGAAGCTTTCTTT. Translating gives CASSSDPREKLAHTEAFF.

CDR3 nucleotides: TGTGCCAGCAGCTTAGGGAATAAAACAGGGAGAGAGATAAATTCACCCCTCCACTTT. It is translated as CASSLGNKTGREINSPLHF. This chain uses TRBV7-9 with TRBJ1-6; perhaps TRBD1 as D (6 bases). The germline CDR1 and CDR2 sequences are SEHNR and FQNEAQ (reference sequence). V was trimmed by 1 base and J by 7 bases, leaving 23 bases between them. This CDR3 has 19 amino acids.

This chain joins TRBV28 and TRBJ2-7, with a weak D call TRBD2 (6 bases). The CDR3 covers 14 residues. The germline V and J ends were trimmed by 7 bases and 2 bases, with 15 bases remaining between them. Germline V gene data show CDR1 as MDHEN and CDR2 as SYDVKM. CDR3 protein: CASMDYRFTYEQYF. In DNA form, the CDR3 reads TGTGCCAGCATGGACTATCGTTTTACCTACGAGCAGTACTTC.

This chain connects TRBV2 to TRBJ1-5; possible D gene TRBD1, 6 bases. With 6 bases removed from V and 0 bases from J, the gap between germline ends came to 36 bases. This CDR3 is 23 amino acids long. In germline, CDR1 is SNHLY, CDR2 FYNNEI. The CDR3 here is CASRKGLTLSSSRDNSSNQPQHF. CDR3 nucleotide sequence: TGTGCCAGCAGAAAAGGGCTAACACTCTCGTCGTCCAGGGACAATAGTAGCAATCAGCCCCAGCATTTT.

This chain uses TRBV18 with TRBJ1-5, with D tentatively TRBD1 (5 bases). V dropped 5 bases and J dropped 6 bases, with 20 bases sitting between them. The CDR3 is made up of 16 amino acids. Germline CDR1 reads KGHSH; CDR2 reads LQKENI. CDR3 sequence reads: CASSSRKRGFGQPQHF. The CDR3 coding sequence is TGTGCCAGCTCATCCAGGAAAAGGGGATTCGGTCAGCCCCAGCATTTT.

This chain joins TRBV7-9 and TRBJ2-5; the match to TRBD2 covers 14 bases. The CDR3 runs to 19 residues. The germline gives CDR1 SEHNR, CDR2 FQNEAQ (reference sequence). Trimming at V came to 1 base and at J to 1 base, leaving 8 bases not matched to a gene. The CDR3 coding sequence is TGTGCCAGCAGCTTAGGAGGACTAGCGGGGGGCTCAATCCAAGAGACCCAGTACTTC. Translated, it gives CASSLGGLAGGSIQETQYF.

The rearrangement links TRBV18 to TRBJ1-1, with 7 nucleotides matching TRBD1. V lost 8 bases and J lost 5; bases outside the gene matches: 14. The CDR3 loop spans 15 amino acids. CDR1 and CDR2 from the germline V gene are KGHSH and LQKENI. CDR3 loop: CASTRGLAGGTEAFF. In DNA form, the CDR3 reads TGTGCCAGCACAAGAGGGTTGGCAGGGGGGACTGAAGCTTTCTTT.

This chain uses TRBV7-9 with TRBJ2-7; D possibly corresponds to TRBD2 (5 bases). V lost 1 base and J 0 bases, leaving 10 bases between the germline ends. From germline, CDR1 is SEHNR and CDR2 FQNEAQ (reference sequence). The CDR3 sequence is 15 residues long. The CDR3 sequence: CASSLGLPGSYEQYF. The CDR3 region has the DNA TGTGCCAGCAGCTTAGGACTACCCGGCTCCTACGAGCAGTACTTC. The full variable domain, completed using reference TRBV7-9 and TRBJ2-7, is DTGVSQNPRHKITKRGQNVTFRCDPISEHNRLYWYRQTLGQGPEFLTYFQNEAQLEKSRLLSDRFSAERPKGSFSTLEIQRTEQGDSAMYLCASSLGLPGSYEQYFGPGTRLTVT.

This clone has a handful of counts. The chain employs TRBV5-1 and TRBJ1-2; unclear D gene. V dropped 4 bases and J dropped 4 bases, with 11 bases sitting between them. The CDR3 is 13 residues long. The germline CDR1 and CDR2 sequences are SGHRS and YFSETQ. The CDR3 DNA is TGCGCCAGCAGCCTGGATGCGATCTATGGCTACACCTTC. Its protein product is CASSLDAIYGYTF.

The chain joins TRBV5-6 to TRBJ1-3, with 11 nucleotides matching TRBD1. The CDR3 spans 16 residues. Per the germline V gene, CDR1 is SGHDT and CDR2 is YYEEEE. V was pared by 4 bases and J by 2 bases, with 5 bases of the junction left unmatched. The CDR3 protein is CASSGGQGAPGNTIYF. CDR3 DNA sequence: TGTGCCAGCAGCGGAGGACAGGGGGCACCTGGAAACACCATATATTTT.

V gene TRBV28 combines with J gene TRBJ1-2, with TRBD1 as a possible D gene (6 bases). The CDR3 runs 16 residues. CDR1 and CDR2 from the germline V gene are MDHEN and SYDVKM. V was cut by 3 bases and J by 6 bases, with 20 bases left in between. The CDR3 sequence: CASSFLAATRGDGYTF. In DNA form, the CDR3 reads TGTGCCAGCAGTTTTCTAGCGGCCACCAGGGGCGATGGCTACACCTTC.

This clone appeared a single time. The V and J genes are TRBV15 and TRBJ2-3, with 7 positions matching TRBD1. The ends lost 3 bases at V and 6 bases at J; junction bases unmatched: 15. Germline lookup yields CDR1 LNHNV and CDR2 YYDKDF (reference sequence). This CDR3 spans 17 amino acids. The CDR3 sequence: CATSSANRDRGTDTQYF. The CDR3 nucleotides read TGTGCCACCAGCAGTGCCAACCGGGACAGAGGAACGGATACGCAGTATTTT.

The CDR3: CASRGTSGGTNTGELFF. CDR3 nucleotide sequence: TGCGCCAGCAGGGGGACTAGCGGGGGTACGAACACCGGGGAGCTGTTTTTT. This chain links TRBV5-1 with TRBJ2-2; 14 bases align to TRBD2. Germline assignment: CDR1 SGHRS and CDR2 YFSETQ. V gave up 5 bases and J gave up 0 bases; unmatched junction bases: 3. The CDR3 runs 17 residues.

This clone has just a few counts. The chain joins TRBV15 to TRBJ1-5; D may be TRBD1 (6 bases). The CDR3 loop spans 16 amino acids. V lost 0 bases to trimming and J lost 7 bases, with 16 bases between them. CDR1 and CDR2 (germline): LNHNV, YYDKDF (reference sequence). The CDR3: CATSRDVPGVRQPQHF. The CDR3 bases are TGTGCCACCAGCAGAGATGTGCCAGGGGTTCGGCAGCCCCAGCATTTT.